The 23 T cell receptor beta chains given below trace back to one sample, sequenced in a study of T cell changes during pregnancy in multiple sclerosis. Here immunoSEQ multiplex PCR was the method, and the copy in TCRdb shows in-frame clones only, minus some. The sample includes about 70,000 clones, roughly 94% of them seen just once. The specimen was peripheral blood, collected in the third trimester of pregnancy. The receptors were gathered from a female donor with multiple sclerosis, enrolled in a pregnancy study.

V and J are TRBV7-2 and TRBJ2-5, with D maybe TRBD2 (5 bases). The germline V and J ends were trimmed by 5 bases and 5 bases, with 9 bases remaining between them. From germline, CDR1 is SGHTA and CDR2 FQGNSA. The CDR3 runs to 12 residues. CDR3 region: CASSPQRETQYF. The CDR3 DNA is TGTGCCAGCAGCCCCCAGCGGGAGACCCAGTACTTC.

The chain links TRBV19 to TRBJ1-2, with D tentatively TRBD1 (6 bases). Germline CDR1 and CDR2: LNHDA and SQIVND (reference sequence). V gave up 5 bases and J gave up 4 bases, with 14 bases separating them. The CDR3 has 14 amino acids. CDR3 sequence (DNA): TGTGCCAGTAGTCCCCCCCGGGGGGCCTATGGCTACACCTTC. Translation gives CASSPPRGAYGYTF.

This clone was seen a single time. J is TRBJ2-5 and V is TRBV10-3; 10 nucleotides match TRBD2. The ends lost 8 bases at V and 1 base at J; junction bases unmatched: 7. Germline V gene lookup returns CDR1 ENHRY and CDR2 SYGVKD. The CDR3 totals 15 residues. The CDR3 region has the DNA TGTGCCATCGGGGGGCCTAGCGGGGGCCAAGAGACCCAGTACTTC. Its translation is CAIGGPSGGQETQYF.

The chain employs TRBV6-1 and TRBJ2-5; TRBD1 is a possible D gene (5 bases). Germline CDR1 and CDR2: MNHNS and SASEGT. Trimming took off 1 base at V and 4 bases at J, with 10 bases between the two ends. The CDR3 covers 14 residues. CDR3 amino acids: CASSEDVGAETQYF. The CDR3 DNA sequence: TGTGCCAGCAGTGAAGATGTAGGGGCAGAGACCCAGTACTTC.

Here the CDR3 DNA reads TGTGCCAGCAGCTTAGCGCGTGAGGGTAGGAGCTCTGGGGCCAACGTCCTGACTTTC. Residues: CASSLAREGRSSGANVLTF. V and J are TRBV7-6 and TRBJ2-6; perhaps TRBD2 as D (5 bases). CDR1 is SGHVS, CDR2 FNYEAQ, per germline. Trimming stripped 0 bases from V and 0 bases from J, with 15 bases between. The CDR3 runs 19 residues.

V and J are TRBV9 and TRBJ2-5; 7 bases line up with TRBD2. The germline V gene has CDR1 SGDLS and CDR2 YYNGEE. V lost 3 bases and J lost 5; bases outside the gene matches: 4. This CDR3 is 13 amino acids long. CDR3 nucleotide sequence: TGTGCCAGCAGCGCCGCGGGGGTGGAGACCCAGTACTTC. Translating it yields CASSAAGVETQYF. The whole variable domain, filled in from reference TRBV9 and TRBJ2-5, reads DSGVTQTPKHLITATGQRVTLRCSPRSGDLSVYWYQQSLDQGLQFLIQYYNGEERAKGNILERFSAQQFPDLHSELNLSSLELGDSALYFCASSAAGVETQYFGPGTRLLVL.

A single count supports this clone. The chain combines TRBV18 with TRBJ1-2; TRBD1 matches at 8 bases. V lost 2 bases and J lost 4; bases outside the gene matches: 6. CDR3 length equals 15 residues. The germline gives CDR1 KGHSH, CDR2 LQKENI. CDR3 coding DNA: TGTGCCAGCTCACCAATCGAACAGGGGGGCTATGGCTACACCTTC. Translation gives CASSPIEQGGYGYTF.

This clone has just one count. The chain uses TRBV5-4 and TRBJ2-3; 7 positions match TRBD2. Unmatched junction bases numbered 9, after V lost 3 bases and J lost 2 bases. The CDR3 extends over 16 amino acids. CDR1 is SGHNT and CDR2 is YYREEE in the germline V gene (reference sequence). The CDR3 DNA reads TGTGCCAGCAGCTCAGGGACTACGATCTACACAGATACGCAGTATTTT. Its translation is CASSSGTTIYTDTQYF.

This chain uses TRBV27 with TRBJ2-5, with TRBD1 as a possible D gene (5 bases). Deletions cut 6 bases from V and 5 bases from J, with 19 bases between. Per germline, CDR1 MNHEY and CDR2 SMNVEV (reference sequence). There are 15 residues in the CDR3. The CDR3 protein is CASSKRTPKAETQYF. Here the CDR3 DNA reads TGTGCCAGCAGCAAAAGGACACCAAAGGCGGAGACCCAGTACTTC.

J is TRBJ1-1 and V is TRBV29-1; 8 positions match TRBD1. V lost 6 bases, J lost 6 bases, and 3 bases stayed unmatched. CDR3 length: 11 amino acids. Germline assignment: CDR1 SQVTM and CDR2 ANQGSEA. The CDR3 protein is CSVRTGSEAFF. In DNA form, the CDR3 reads TGCAGCGTCCGGACAGGGTCTGAAGCTTTCTTT. The full variable domain, completed using reference TRBV29-1 and TRBJ1-1, is SAVISQKPSRDICQRGTSLTIQCQVDSQVTMMFWYRQQPGQSLTLIATANQGSEATYESGFVIDKFPISRPNLTFSTLTVSNMSPEDSSIYLCSVRTGSEAFFGQGTRLTVV.

V gene TRBV10-3 combines with J gene TRBJ2-2; 10 bases are shared with TRBD1. The V segment lost 8 bases and the J segment 4 bases; nucleotides outside the gene matches: 4. The germline CDR1 and CDR2 sequences are ENHRY and SYGVKD. The CDR3 covers 14 residues. The CDR3 DNA reads TGTGCCATCTGGACAGGGGGTAGCACCGGGGAGCTGTTTTTT. Amino acids: CAIWTGGSTGELFF.

The rearrangement uses TRBV2 and TRBJ2-7, with 11 bases identical to TRBD1. Trimming cost V 11 bases and J 2 bases; bases outside gene matches: 5. Germline V gives CDR1 SNHLY, CDR2 FYNNEI. This CDR3 has 13 amino acids. CDR3: CAGGTGGTYEQYF. DNA for the CDR3: TGTGCCGGAGGGACAGGGGGAACCTACGAGCAGTACTTC.

This chain links TRBV12-5 with TRBJ1-1; D is perhaps TRBD1 (5 bases). Germline V gives CDR1 LGHNT, CDR2 FRNRAP. Trimming stripped 2 bases from V and 0 bases from J, with 16 bases between. This CDR3 has 17 residues. The DNA for the CDR3 is TGTGCTAGTGGTTTGCCACCCAAGACAGACATGAACACTGAAGCTTTCTTT. Translated, it gives CASGLPPKTDMNTEAFF.

In DNA, the CDR3 is TGTGCCAGCAGCTTCCGAGGTGAGCCCCAGCATTTT. It yields the protein CASSFRGEPQHF. The chain recombines TRBV7-8 with TRBJ1-5, with no clear D. The CDR3 has 12 residues. Germline CDR1 is SGHVS and CDR2 is FQNEAQ. Trimming stripped 3 bases from V and 8 bases from J, with 8 bases between.

A few counts support this clone. The chain is built from TRBV11-2 and TRBJ2-1; TRBD2 matches at 12 bases. The length of the CDR3 is 17 residues. V lost 5 bases and J lost 7; bases outside the gene matches: 12. CDR1 and CDR2 (germline): SGHAT, FQNNGV. DNA of the CDR3: TGTGCCAGCAGCCCACTTCACTCTAGCGGGGGGGCGAATGAGCAGTTCTTC. Residues: CASSPLHSSGGANEQFF.

The V gene is TRBV7-2, the J gene TRBJ1-2; D is ambiguous. Germline V gene sequence: CDR1 SGHTA, CDR2 FQGNSA. CDR3 length: 13 residues. With 5 bases removed from V and 0 bases from J, the gap between germline ends came to 7 bases. As DNA, the CDR3 is TGTGCCAGCAGCCCCGCAGCTAACTATGGCTACACCTTC. It is translated as CASSPAANYGYTF.

This rearrangement joins TRBV5-6 to TRBJ1-5; weak D call: TRBD1 (5 bases). V dropped 4 bases and J dropped 4 bases, with 18 bases sitting between them. This CDR3 is built from 16 residues. Germline V gene data show CDR1 as SGHDT and CDR2 as YYEEEE. The CDR3 coding sequence is TGTGCCAGCAGCCGGGACGGGGGTCTTCGAAATCAGCCCCAGCATTTT. The encoded protein is CASSRDGGLRNQPQHF. Full variable domain (rest looked up from reference TRBV5-6 and TRBJ1-5): DAGVTQSPTHLIKTRGQQVTLRCSPKSGHDTVSWYQQALGQGPQFIFQYYEEEERQRGNFPDRFSGHQFPNYSSELNVNALLLGDSALYLCASSRDGGLRNQPQHFGDGTRLSIL.

In this sample, this clone turned up once. The rearrangement joins TRBV7-2 to TRBJ2-7; 9 bases match TRBD2. CDR1 is SGHTA and CDR2 is FQGNSA in the germline V gene. The CDR3 runs to 15 residues. J gave up 3 bases and V 1 base, and 4 bases lay outside the gene matches. This CDR3 reads CASSLVAGVNYEQYF. CDR3 nucleotide sequence: TGTGCCAGCAGCTTAGTAGCGGGGGTCAACTACGAGCAGTACTTC.

The rearrangement joins TRBV6-1 to TRBJ1-1, with D maybe TRBD1 (5 bases). The CDR3 totals 14 residues. Trimming removed 6 bases at V and 10 bases at J, with 21 bases between. Germline CDR1 and CDR2: MNHNS and SASEGT. The CDR3 nucleotides are TGTGCCAGCAGAGGGTCTTTCCAGGGTAGGGGAGCTTTCTTT. Translation gives CASRGSFQGRGAFF.

This clone was seen once. The chain has TRBV9 and TRBJ1-2; TRBD1 matches at 8 bases. Germline trimming cut 4 bases from V and 5 bases from J; bases unmatched to any gene: 10. The germline V gene encodes CDR1 SGDLS and CDR2 YYNGEE. The CDR3 runs to 15 residues. CDR3 residues: CASSSDRGVRYGYTF. Here the CDR3 DNA reads TGTGCCAGCAGCTCCGACAGGGGAGTGAGATATGGCTACACCTTC.

The chain links TRBV30 to TRBJ2-5, with TRBD2 identical over 8 bases. The J segment lost 5 bases and the V segment lost 0 bases, leaving 5 bases of the junction unmatched. This CDR3 has 14 amino acids. The V gene's germline CDR1 is GTSNPN and CDR2 SVGIG (reference sequence). CDR3 bases: TGTGCCTGGAGTGTAACGGGGGGGGTGGAGACCCAGTACTTC. This encodes CAWSVTGGVETQYF.

This chain links TRBV5-6 with TRBJ1-3; possible D gene TRBD1, 5 bases. CDR3 length equals 15 residues. Germline values: CDR1 SGHDT, CDR2 YYEEEE. Trimming removed 1 base at V and 0 bases at J, with 8 bases between. The CDR3 loop is CASSLLGGSGNTIYF. In DNA form, the CDR3 reads TGTGCCAGCAGCTTGCTCGGGGGCTCTGGAAACACCATATATTTT.

This clone was counted once. The chain recombines TRBV5-1 with TRBJ1-4; maybe TRBD1 (5 bases). Trimming stripped 0 bases from V and 13 bases from J, with 10 bases between. The CDR3 totals 12 residues. CDR1 is SGHRS, CDR2 YFSETQ, per germline. The CDR3: CASSLDGGRLFF. DNA for the CDR3: TGCGCCAGCAGCTTGGACGGGGGTCGACTGTTTTTT.